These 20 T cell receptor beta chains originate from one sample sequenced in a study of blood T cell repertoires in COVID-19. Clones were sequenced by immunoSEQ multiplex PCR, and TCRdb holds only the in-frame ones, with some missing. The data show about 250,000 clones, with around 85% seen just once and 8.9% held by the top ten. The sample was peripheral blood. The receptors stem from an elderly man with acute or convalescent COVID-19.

The CDR3 is CASKTGGASYGYTF. Here the CDR3 DNA reads TGTGCCAGCAAAACAGGGGGCGCGAGCTATGGCTACACCTTC. J is TRBJ1-2 and V is TRBV28; 9 nucleotides align to TRBD1. The CDR3 length is 14 residues. Germline values: CDR1 MDHEN, CDR2 SYDVKM. V shed 7 bases and J 4 bases; nucleotides not matched to a gene: 7.

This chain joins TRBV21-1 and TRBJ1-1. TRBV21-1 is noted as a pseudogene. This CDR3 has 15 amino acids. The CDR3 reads CASSKGPGLSTEAFF. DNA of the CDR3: TGTGCCAGCAGCAAAGGCCCGGGTCTGAGCACTGAAGCTTTCTTT.

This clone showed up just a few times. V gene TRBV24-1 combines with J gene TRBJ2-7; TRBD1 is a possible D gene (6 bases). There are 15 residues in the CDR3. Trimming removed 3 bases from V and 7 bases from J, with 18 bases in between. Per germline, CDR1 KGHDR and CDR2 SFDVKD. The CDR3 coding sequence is TGTGCCACCAGTGATCCGGGACACCCAGGTGGGGAGCAGTACTTC. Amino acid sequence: CATSDPGHPGGEQYF.

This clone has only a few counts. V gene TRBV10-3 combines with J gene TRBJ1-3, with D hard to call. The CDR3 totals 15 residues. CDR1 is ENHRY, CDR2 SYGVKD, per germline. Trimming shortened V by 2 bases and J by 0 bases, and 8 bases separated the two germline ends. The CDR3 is CAISEEPNSGNTIYF. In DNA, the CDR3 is TGTGCCATCAGTGAGGAGCCGAACTCTGGAAACACCATATATTTT.

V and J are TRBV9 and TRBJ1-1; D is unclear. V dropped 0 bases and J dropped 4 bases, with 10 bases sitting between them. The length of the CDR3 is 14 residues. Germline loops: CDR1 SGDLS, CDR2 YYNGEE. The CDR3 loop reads CASSVDPVGTEAFF. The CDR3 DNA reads TGTGCCAGCAGCGTAGACCCCGTCGGCACTGAAGCTTTCTTT.

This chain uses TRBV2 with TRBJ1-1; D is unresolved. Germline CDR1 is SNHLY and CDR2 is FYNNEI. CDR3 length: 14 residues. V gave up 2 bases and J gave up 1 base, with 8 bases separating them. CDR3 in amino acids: CASSETWSNTEAFF. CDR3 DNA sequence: TGTGCCAGCAGTGAAACTTGGTCGAACACTGAAGCTTTCTTT.

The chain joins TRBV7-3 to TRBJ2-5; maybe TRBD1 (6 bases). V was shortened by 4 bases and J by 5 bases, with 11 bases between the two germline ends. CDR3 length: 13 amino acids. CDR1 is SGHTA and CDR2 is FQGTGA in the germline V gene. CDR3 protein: CASSYRDRETQYF. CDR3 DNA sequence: TGTGCCAGCAGCTACAGGGATCGGGAGACCCAGTACTTC.

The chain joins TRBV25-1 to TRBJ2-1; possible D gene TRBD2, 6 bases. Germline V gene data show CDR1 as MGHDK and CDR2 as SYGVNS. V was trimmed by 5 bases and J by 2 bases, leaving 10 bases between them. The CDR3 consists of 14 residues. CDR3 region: CASSSPGAYNEQFF. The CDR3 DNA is TGTGCCAGCAGTTCTCCGGGGGCCTACAATGAGCAGTTCTTC.

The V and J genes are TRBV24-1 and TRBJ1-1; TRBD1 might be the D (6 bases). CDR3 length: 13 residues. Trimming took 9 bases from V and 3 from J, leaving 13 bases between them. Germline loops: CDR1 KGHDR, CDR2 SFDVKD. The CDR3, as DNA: TGTGCCACCCGGGGGGCGCAGGACACTGAAGCTTTCTTT. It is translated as CATRGAQDTEAFF.

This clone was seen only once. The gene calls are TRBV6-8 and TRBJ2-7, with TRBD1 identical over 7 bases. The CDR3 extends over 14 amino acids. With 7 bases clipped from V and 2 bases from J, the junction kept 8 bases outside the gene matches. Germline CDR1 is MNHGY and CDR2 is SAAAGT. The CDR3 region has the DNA TGTGCCAGCACCGCCGGGACAGTGACCTACGAGCAGTACTTC. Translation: CASTAGTVTYEQYF.

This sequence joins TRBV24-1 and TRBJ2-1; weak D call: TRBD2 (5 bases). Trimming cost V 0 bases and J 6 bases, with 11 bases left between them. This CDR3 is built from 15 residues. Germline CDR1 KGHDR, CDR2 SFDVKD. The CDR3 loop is CATSDLQGLANEQFF. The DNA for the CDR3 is TGTGCCACCAGTGATTTGCAAGGGCTAGCCAATGAGCAGTTCTTC.

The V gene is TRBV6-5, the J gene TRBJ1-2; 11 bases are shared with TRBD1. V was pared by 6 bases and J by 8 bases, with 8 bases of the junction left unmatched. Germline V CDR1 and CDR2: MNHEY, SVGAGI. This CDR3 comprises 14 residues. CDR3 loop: CASRGTGGLRGYTF. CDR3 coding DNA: TGTGCCAGCAGAGGGACAGGGGGGTTGCGCGGCTACACCTTC.

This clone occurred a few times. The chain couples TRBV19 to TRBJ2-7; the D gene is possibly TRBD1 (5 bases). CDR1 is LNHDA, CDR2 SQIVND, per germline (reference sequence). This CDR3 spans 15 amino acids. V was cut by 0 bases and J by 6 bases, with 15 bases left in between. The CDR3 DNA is TGTGCCAGTAGTATAGATTCACAGGTACCGCGCGAGCAGTACTTC. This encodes CASSIDSQVPREQYF.

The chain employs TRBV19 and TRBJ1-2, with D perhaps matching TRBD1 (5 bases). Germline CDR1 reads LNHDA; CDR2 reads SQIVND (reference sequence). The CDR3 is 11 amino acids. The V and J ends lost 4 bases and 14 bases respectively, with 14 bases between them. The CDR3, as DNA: TGTGCCAGTAGTACCCCAGGGTTGAAGACCTTC. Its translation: CASSTPGLKTF.

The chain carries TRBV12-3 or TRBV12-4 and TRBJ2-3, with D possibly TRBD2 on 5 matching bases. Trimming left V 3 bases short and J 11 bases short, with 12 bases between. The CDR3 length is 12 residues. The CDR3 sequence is CASSFPGVGQYF. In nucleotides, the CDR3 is TGTGCCAGCAGTTTCCCCGGGGTGGGGCAGTATTTT.

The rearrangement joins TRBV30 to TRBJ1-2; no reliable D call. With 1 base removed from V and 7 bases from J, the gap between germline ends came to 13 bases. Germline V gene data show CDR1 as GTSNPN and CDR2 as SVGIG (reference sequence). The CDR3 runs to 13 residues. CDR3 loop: CAWSGPLGRGYTF. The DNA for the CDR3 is TGTGCCTGGAGTGGTCCCCTGGGCCGTGGCTACACCTTC.

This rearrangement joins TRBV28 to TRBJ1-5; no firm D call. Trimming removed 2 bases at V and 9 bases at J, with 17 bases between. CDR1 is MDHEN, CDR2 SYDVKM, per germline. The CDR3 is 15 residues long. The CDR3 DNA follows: TGTGCCAGCAGTTTAGATTCGGCAGGCCTCCGGCCCCAGCATTTT. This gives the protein CASSLDSAGLRPQHF.

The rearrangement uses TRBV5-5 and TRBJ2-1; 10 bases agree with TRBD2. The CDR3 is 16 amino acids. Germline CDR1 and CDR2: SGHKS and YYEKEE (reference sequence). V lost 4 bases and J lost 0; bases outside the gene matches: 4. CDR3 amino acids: CASSPLAGTSYNEQFF. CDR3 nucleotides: TGTGCCAGCAGCCCACTAGCGGGAACCTCCTACAATGAGCAGTTCTTC.

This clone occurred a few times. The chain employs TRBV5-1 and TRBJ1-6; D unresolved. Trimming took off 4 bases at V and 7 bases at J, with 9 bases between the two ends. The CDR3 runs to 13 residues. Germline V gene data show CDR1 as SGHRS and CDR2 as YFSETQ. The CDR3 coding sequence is TGCGCCAGCAGCCTCGTTTCGAATTCACCCCTCCACTTT. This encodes CASSLVSNSPLHF.

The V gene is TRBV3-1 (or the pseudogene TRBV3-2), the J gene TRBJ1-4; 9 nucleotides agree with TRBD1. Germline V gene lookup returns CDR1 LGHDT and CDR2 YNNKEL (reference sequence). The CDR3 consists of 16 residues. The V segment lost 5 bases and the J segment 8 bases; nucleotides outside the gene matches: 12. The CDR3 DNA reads TGTGCCAGCAGCGCCGGGACAGGGACATTCTCCGAAAAACTGTTTTTT. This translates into CASSAGTGTFSEKLFF.